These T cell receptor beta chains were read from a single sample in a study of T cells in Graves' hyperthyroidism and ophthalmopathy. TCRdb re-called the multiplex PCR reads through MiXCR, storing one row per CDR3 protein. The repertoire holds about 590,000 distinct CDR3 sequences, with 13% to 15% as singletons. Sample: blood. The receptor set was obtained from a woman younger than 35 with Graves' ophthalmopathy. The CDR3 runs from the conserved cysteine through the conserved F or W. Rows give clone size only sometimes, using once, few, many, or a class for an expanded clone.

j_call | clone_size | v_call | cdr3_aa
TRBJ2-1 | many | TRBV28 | CASSLGGTSYNEQFF
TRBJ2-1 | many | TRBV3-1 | CASSQVSRLAAYNEQFF
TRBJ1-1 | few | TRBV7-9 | CASSSRGGSGEAFF
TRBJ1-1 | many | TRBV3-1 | CASSPGQTPEAFF
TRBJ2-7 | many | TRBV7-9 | CASSLVLSYEQYF
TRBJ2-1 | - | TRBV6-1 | CASSEALRLASYNEQFF
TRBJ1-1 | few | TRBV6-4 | CASSDGPGGARAFF
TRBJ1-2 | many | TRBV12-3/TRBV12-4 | CASSLSQRGYGYTF
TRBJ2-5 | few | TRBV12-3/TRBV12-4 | CASSLFVGETQYF
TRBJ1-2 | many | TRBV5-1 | CASSFRDPDGYTF
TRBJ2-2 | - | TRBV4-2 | CASSPTEFITGELFF
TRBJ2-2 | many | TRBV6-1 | CASSERETNTGELFF
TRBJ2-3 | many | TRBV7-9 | CASSFPRATGGPDTQYF
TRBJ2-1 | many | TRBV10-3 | CAISEWGYNEQFF
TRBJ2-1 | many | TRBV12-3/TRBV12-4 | CASSSPVREDNEQFF
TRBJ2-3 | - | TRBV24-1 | CATSGSGNTDTQYF
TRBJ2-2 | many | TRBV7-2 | CASSLNSPGDTGELFF
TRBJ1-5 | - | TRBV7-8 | CASSLASNRPYSNQPQHF
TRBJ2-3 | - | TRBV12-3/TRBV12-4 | CASSPTRLTDTQYF
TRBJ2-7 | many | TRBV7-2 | CASSSGWGEGQYF
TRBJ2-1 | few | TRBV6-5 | CASSWKGGNNEQFF
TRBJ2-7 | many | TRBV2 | CATRDLSSYEQYF
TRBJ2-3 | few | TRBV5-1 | CASSLRLLTDTQYF
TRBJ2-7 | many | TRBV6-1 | CASSEPFSGSSSYEQYF